The source of this T cell receptor beta chain is a study of a mutant IDH1 vaccine in newly diagnosed glioma. As for the study in general: Sex among treated patients split about 60% male, roughly 40% female; mean age was approximately 38 years. Patients' prior therapy spanned radiotherapy, temozolomide, or both; most underwent both.

Time point given: baseline, week 1 (first vaccination visit). Treatment defined: pre-vaccination baseline after standard-of-care therapy. Study results and limitations: The occurrence of vaccine-induced immune responses was seen in 90% to 95% of patients. Pseudoprogression appears to have had no connection to changes in top peripheral T cell clonotypes.

Of note for this clone: Its antigen is unidentified.

The repertoire was sequenced with immunoSEQ multiplex PCR; TCRdb's copy has only in-frame clones and lacks some. The sample lists some 60,000 clones; more than 85% were seen once. CDR1 is SQVTM and CDR2 is ANQGSEA in the germline V gene. With V trimmed by 6 bases and J by 3 bases, 4 bases remained unmatched. This CDR3 has 12 residues. The source was PBMCs, collected from a glioma patient treated with radiotherapy, temozolomide or both. The rearrangement joins TRBV29-1 to TRBJ2-7; 8 positions agree with TRBD1. The receptor comes from a middle-aged man with glioma. CDR3 nucleotide sequence: TGCAGCGTCACGACAGGGGTCTACGAGCAGTACTTC. Amino acids: CSVTTGVYEQYF.